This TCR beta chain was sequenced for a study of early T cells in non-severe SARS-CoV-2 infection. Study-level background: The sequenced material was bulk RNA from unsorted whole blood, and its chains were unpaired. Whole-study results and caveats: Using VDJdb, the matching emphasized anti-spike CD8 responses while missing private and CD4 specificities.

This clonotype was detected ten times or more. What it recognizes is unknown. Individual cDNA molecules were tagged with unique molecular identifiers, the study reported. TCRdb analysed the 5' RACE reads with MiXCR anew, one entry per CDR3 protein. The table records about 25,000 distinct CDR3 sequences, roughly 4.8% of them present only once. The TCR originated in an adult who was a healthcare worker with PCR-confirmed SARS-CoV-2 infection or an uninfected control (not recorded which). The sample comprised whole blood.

Here the CDR3 DNA reads TGTGCCTGGAGTTTGACAGGGGCCTCTGGGGCCAACGTCCTGACTTTC. As protein: CAWSLTGASGANVLTF. This chain links TRBV30 with TRBJ2-6, with 8 nucleotides matching TRBD1. Germline CDR1 reads GTSNPN; CDR2 reads SVGIG (reference sequence). J was trimmed by 0 bases and V by 2 bases; bases with no gene match: 3. The CDR3 length is 16 residues.